The entry that follows covers one T cell receptor beta chain sequence. This sample was included in a study of shared clonotypes between healthy human individuals. Repertoires were generated with immunoSEQ multiplex PCR, while TCRdb's copy carries only in-frame clones and drops some. Among fewer than 100,000 clones listed, about 68% were seen once. The sample consisted of memory CD8+ T cells sorted from blood. The subset here: CD45RO+ cells pooled with CCR7-negative TemRA cells. The receptor was derived from a young man in good health.

The CDR3 reads CASSASPDSYEQYF. The CDR3 DNA reads TGTGCCAGCAGTGCGAGTCCTGACAGTTACGAGCAGTACTTC. The rearrangement joins TRBV2 to TRBJ2-7; a possible D gene is TRBD1 (5 bases). The CDR3 totals 14 residues. CDR1 and CDR2 (germline): SNHLY, FYNNEI. V dropped 4 bases and J dropped 4 bases, with 14 bases sitting between them.